The T cell receptor beta chain described here comes from a study of control samples from healthy donors and cancer patients. Deletions cut 7 bases from V and 8 bases from J, with 17 bases between. Germline-derived CDR1 and CDR2 are SGHTA and FQGNSA. The CDR3 has 13 residues. Assay: immunoSEQ multiplex PCR; the TCRdb copy retains only in-frame clones and omits some. The table records approximately 120,000 clones, around 86% of them present only once. The genes are TRBV7-2 and TRBJ1-2; maybe TRBD1 (6 bases). Material for sequencing was blood. The receptor was isolated from a man aged 40-55 years in good health. The CDR3: CASTLSGAGGYTF. CDR3 bases: TGTGCCAGCACCCTATCAGGGGCGGGGGGCTACACCTTC. The full variable domain, rest sourced from reference TRBV7-2 and TRBJ1-2, is GAGVSQSPSNKVTEKGKDVELRCDPISGHTALYWYRQSLGQGLEFLIYFQGNSAPDKSGLPSDRFSAERTGGSVSTLTIQRTQQEDSAVYLCASTLSGAGGYTFGSGTRLTVV.